The 5 T cell receptor beta chains below were found in one sample sequenced in a study of cytomegalovirus exposure and HLA in healthy donors. Use of 60 Vbeta and 13 Jbeta primers characterized the PCR. Sequenced by immunoSEQ multiplex PCR; TCRdb stores in-frame clones only, minus some. The sample carries over 150,000 clones, about 80% recorded once. The source material was PBMCs. The receptors come from a man aged 25 to 40 in good health and CMV-seropositive.

The V and J genes are TRBV19 and TRBJ2-3; the D gene is possibly TRBD1 (6 bases). Trimming left V 3 bases short and J 2 bases short, with 12 bases between. This CDR3 is built from 15 residues. Germline assignment: CDR1 LNHDA and CDR2 SQIVND (reference sequence). CDR3 sequence: CASSIQTGSTDTQYF. The CDR3 DNA sequence: TGTGCCAGTAGTATCCAGACAGGTTCCACAGATACGCAGTATTTT.

V gene TRBV27 combines with J gene TRBJ2-1; D gene ambiguous. Between the trimmed V and J ends, which lost 8 bases and 3 bases, there was a span of 8 bases. This CDR3 is 12 amino acids long. CDR1 is MNHEY, CDR2 SMNVEV, per germline (reference sequence). CDR3 protein: CASGTGYNEQFF. CDR3 nucleotides: TGTGCCAGCGGTACGGGCTACAATGAGCAGTTCTTC.

The chain joins TRBV30 to TRBJ2-5; possibly TRBD2 for D (5 bases). This CDR3 is 13 amino acids long. Between the trimmed V and J ends, which lost 5 bases and 6 bases, there was a span of 16 bases. Looked up from germline, CDR1 is GTSNPN and CDR2 is SVGIG (reference sequence). The CDR3 DNA reads TGTGCCTGGGCATCCGGGGAAAGGCAGACCCAGTACTTC. Encoded protein: CAWASGERQTQYF.

The chain recombines TRBV2 with TRBJ1-4; a possible D gene is TRBD1 (5 bases). The CDR3 is made up of 14 amino acids. Per the germline V gene, CDR1 is SNHLY and CDR2 is FYNNEI. The V end lost 7 bases, the J end lost 0 bases, and 9 bases lay between the germline ends. CDR3 DNA sequence: TGTGCCAGCACCCTGACAGCAACTAATGAAAAACTGTTTTTT. Its translation is CASTLTATNEKLFF.

A remark on this clone: This specimen includes other DNA sequences encoding the same CDR3. The CDR3 DNA sequence: TGTGCCAGCAGCCCATTTGGGGAGATAGACTATGGCTACACCTTC. Amino acids: CASSPFGEIDYGYTF. The chain carries TRBV6-5 and TRBJ1-2; no clear D gene. The germline V and J ends were trimmed by 6 bases and 3 bases, with 17 bases remaining between them. From germline, CDR1 is MNHEY and CDR2 SVGAGI. The length of the CDR3 is 15 residues.